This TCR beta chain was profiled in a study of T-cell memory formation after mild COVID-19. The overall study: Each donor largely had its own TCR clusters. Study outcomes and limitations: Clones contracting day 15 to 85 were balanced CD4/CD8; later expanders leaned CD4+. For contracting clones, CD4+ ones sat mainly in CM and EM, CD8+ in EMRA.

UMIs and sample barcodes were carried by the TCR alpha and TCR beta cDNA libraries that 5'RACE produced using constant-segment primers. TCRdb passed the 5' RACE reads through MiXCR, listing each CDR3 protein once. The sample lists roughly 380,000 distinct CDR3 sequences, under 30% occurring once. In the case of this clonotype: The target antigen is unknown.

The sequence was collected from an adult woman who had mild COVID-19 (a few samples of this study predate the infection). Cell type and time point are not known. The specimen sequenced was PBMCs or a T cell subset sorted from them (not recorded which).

The CDR3 protein is CASSFDGSPDTQYF. In nucleotides, the CDR3 is TGTGCCAGCAGTTTTGACGGGAGCCCCGATACGCAGTATTTT. The rearrangement joins TRBV12-3 or TRBV12-4 to TRBJ2-3; TRBD2 might be the D (6 bases). The CDR3 loop spans 14 amino acids. The ends were cut back, 3 bases at V and 6 bases at J, with 13 bases in the middle.